This is a list of T cell receptor beta chains from one sample in a study of T cell responses to AZD1222 COVID-19 vaccine. Measured with immunoSEQ multiplex PCR; TCRdb has only the in-frame clones, and not every one. Here the sample spans roughly 150,000 clones, 92% being singletons. Here the sequenced sample was peripheral blood, taken 28 days after the second AZD1222 dose. These receptors were obtained from an adult who received the AZD1222 COVID-19 vaccine. CDR3s include the opening cysteine and the closing phenylalanine or tryptophan. A D gene is named only where the DNA matches it firmly.

>.|TRBJ2-5|TRBV30
TGTGCCTGGAGTGCCCAACGCGGCAGACCAGAGACCCAGTACTTC
CAWSAQRGRPETQYF
>.|TRBJ1-1|TRBV5-1
TGCGCCAGCAGCAAGGGCGAGACTAACACTGAAGCTTTCTTT
CASSKGETNTEAFF
>.|TRBJ2-7|TRBV28
TGTGCCAGCAAAAAGGGCCACAGTCCCTACGAGCAGTACTTC
CASKKGHSPYEQYF
>.|TRBJ2-1|TRBV5-1
TGCGCCAGCAGCTTAGGCGGGGAGTACAATGAGCAGTTCTTC
CASSLGGEYNEQFF
>.|TRBJ2-5|TRBV6-6
TGTGCCAGCAGTTACTCCATCCTTTCTAAGACCCAGTACTTC
CASSYSILSKTQYF
>.|TRBJ1-1|TRBV10-1
TGCGCCAGCAGTGCCGCTCTGTACACTGAAGCTTTCTTT
CASSAALYTEAFF
>.|TRBJ1-1|TRBV7-9
TGTGCCAGCAGTTTAGACAGGAGGGGAGCTTTCTTT
CASSLDRRGAFF
>TRBD1|TRBJ1-6|TRBV6-5
TGTGCCAGCAGTTACGGACAGGGAAGTTATTCACCCCTCCACTTT
CASSYGQGSYSPLHF
>.|TRBJ1-1|TRBV12-3/TRBV12-4
TGTGCCAGCAGTTTTCGGCCGGACACTGAAGCTTTCTTT
CASSFRPDTEAFF
>TRBD1|TRBJ1-2|TRBV6-5
TGTGCCAGCAGTTACATGACAGGGGGCGCGTATGGCTACACCTTC
CASSYMTGGAYGYTF
>.|TRBJ1-5|TRBV7-9
TGTGCCAGCAGCTTAGGGGGAGGGGAGCATGGGGCCCAGCATTTT
CASSLGGGEHGAQHF